This record concerns one T cell receptor (beta chain) sequence. The antigen this receptor binds is unknown. Per-base quality was not reported, and no clone a single base away is much larger than it. Other nucleotide sequences in the sample specify the same CDR3. This sample is part of a study of blood T cell repertoires in COVID-19 (dated by TCRdb to about 2020). In the study overall: Samples covering the acute and convalescent phases of COVID-19 were provided by collaborators in the United States, Italy and Spain. The material from the prospective study consisted of cDNA or gDNA derived from T cells, B-cell-depleted T cells, or PBMCs. Subjects who had been exposed to COVID-19, were actively infected with it, or had recovered from it provided the deeply sampled blood TCRbeta repertoires that made up the dataset. A freely available public database, intended as a resource for researchers studying the immune response to SARS-CoV-2, is where the repertoires were released. Samples were obtained from the ongoing ImmuneRACE study (first 160 participants) and from about 1,300 subjects provided by 6 global collaborators. The sample metadata nearly always contained a de-identified subject ID, COVID-19 status, age in years and sex. Where available, HLA class I and class II types were obtained from metadata supplied by the sample provider rather than from assay-based typing.

Here is what the overall study found, with its caveats: Clinical and demographic metadata were provided uncurated, with the amount varying by source and participant.

Each collaborating institution followed its own protocols to collect whole blood in K2EDTA tubes. Collaborator samples were shipped for TCRbeta analysis as frozen whole blood, isolated PBMCs, or DNA extracted from either sample type. TCRbeta CDR3 regions were amplified from genomic DNA using the immunoSEQ Assay, a bias-controlled multiplex PCR. Turning to the authors' computational methods: The number of nucleated cells in each sample was estimated from the amplification of reference gene primers within the assay. To quantify the absolute abundance of each unique TCRbeta CDR3 rearrangement, sequence reads were collapsed and filtered. For each sample, productive Simpson clonality was calculated by taking the square root of Simpson's diversity index across productive rearrangements. TCRdb's version of the immuneACCESS table is confined to in-frame rearrangements and falls short of the full clone set. An unresolved V gene accounts for under half of the shortfall where checked; the remainder is of unknown origin. D and trimming come from the DNA, and the V and J calls and clone size come from that table. In this sample the table shows about 200,000 clones, 70% to 85% of which occur a single time. Of the sample, over 10% falls within the top ten clones.

This TCR came from a human donor in a cohort sampled during active COVID-19. The sample taken for sequencing was peripheral blood.

The sequenced DNA is TGTGCCTGGAGTGTACTTCGGGAAAAACTGTTTTTT. It encodes CAWSVLREKLFF. The chain joins TRBV30 to TRBJ1-4, with no confidently assigned D gene. CDR1 GTSNPN and CDR2 SVGIG are derived from the germline V gene (reference sequence). The CDR3 runs 12 residues from the cysteine to the phenylalanine. Only the CDR3 part of the read is kept: 36 bases, read in frame from the first base. A distance of 7 bases separates the germline ends of V and J, which lose 0 bases and 8 bases respectively.